This T cell receptor (beta chain) was recorded in a study of early T cells in non-severe SARS-CoV-2 infection. The wider study: Bulk RNA isolated from unsorted whole blood underwent sequencing; chains were not paired.

With respect to this clonotype: Antigen specificity is unknown.

Study-wide results and caveats: CD4 and private specificities were missed by VDJdb matching, which favored anti-spike CD8 responses.

Germline V CDR1 and CDR2: WSHSY, SAAADI. V was pared by 2 bases and J by 6 bases, with 22 bases between. This CDR3 contains 17 residues. Individual cDNA molecules carried attached unique molecular identifiers. A single record per CDR3 protein comes from TCRdb applying MiXCR to the 5' RACE reads. The repertoire holds approximately 81,000 distinct CDR3 sequences, roughly an eighth seen once, with roughly 3% in the top ten. The sequence was obtained from an adult who was a healthcare worker with PCR-confirmed SARS-CoV-2 infection or an uninfected control (not recorded which). The sequencing input was whole blood. The chain uses TRBV10-2 and TRBJ1-1; TRBD1 is a possible D gene (5 bases). This chain's CDR3 is CASSERLWTPEGSEAFF. DNA for the CDR3: TGCGCCAGCAGTGAGAGACTTTGGACACCTGAGGGCTCTGAAGCTTTCTTT.